This T cell receptor beta chain was identified during a study of OX40 agonist ivuxolimab in advanced cancers. Assay used: immunoSEQ multiplex PCR; TCRdb lists only in-frame clones, some missing. The sample lists about 48,000 clones; 65% to 85% were seen once. Whole-study results and caveats: Expanded clones were, on average, more numerous among CD8+ T cells than CD4+.

V was trimmed by 10 bases and J by 7 bases, leaving 14 bases between them. Germline loops: CDR1 MNHEY, CDR2 SMNVEV (reference sequence). CDR3 length equals 13 residues. In its sample, this clone was seen once. Its antigen is currently unknown. Source: CD4+ or CD8+ T cells sorted from blood, taken in a trial of the OX40 agonist ivuxolimab. The source of this sequence is an adult with an advanced solid tumor such as melanoma, head and neck, liver or kidney cancer. The chain recombines TRBV27 with TRBJ1-6; D is uncertain. The chain's CDR3 is CATTRSSNSPLHF. The CDR3 DNA follows: TGTGCCACCACCCGGAGCTCGAATTCACCCCTCCACTTT.